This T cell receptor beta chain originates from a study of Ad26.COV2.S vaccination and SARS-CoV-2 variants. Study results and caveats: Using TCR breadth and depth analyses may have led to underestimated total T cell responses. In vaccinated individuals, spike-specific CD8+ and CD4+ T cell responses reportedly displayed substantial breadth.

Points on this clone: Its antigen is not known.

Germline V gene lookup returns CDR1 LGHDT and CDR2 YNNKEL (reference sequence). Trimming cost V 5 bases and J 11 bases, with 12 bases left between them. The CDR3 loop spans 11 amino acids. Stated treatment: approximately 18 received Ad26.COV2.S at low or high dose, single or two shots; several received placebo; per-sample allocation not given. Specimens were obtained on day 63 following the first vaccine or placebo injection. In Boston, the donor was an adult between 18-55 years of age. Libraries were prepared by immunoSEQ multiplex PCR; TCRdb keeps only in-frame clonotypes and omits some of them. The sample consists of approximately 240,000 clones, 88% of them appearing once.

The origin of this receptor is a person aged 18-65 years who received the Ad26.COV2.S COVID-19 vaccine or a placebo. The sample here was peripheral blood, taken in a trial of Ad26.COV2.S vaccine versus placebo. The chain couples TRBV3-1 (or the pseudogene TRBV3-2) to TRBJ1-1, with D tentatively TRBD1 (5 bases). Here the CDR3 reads CASSTGGLAFF. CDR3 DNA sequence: TGTGCCAGCAGCACGGGGGGGTTGGCTTTCTTT.